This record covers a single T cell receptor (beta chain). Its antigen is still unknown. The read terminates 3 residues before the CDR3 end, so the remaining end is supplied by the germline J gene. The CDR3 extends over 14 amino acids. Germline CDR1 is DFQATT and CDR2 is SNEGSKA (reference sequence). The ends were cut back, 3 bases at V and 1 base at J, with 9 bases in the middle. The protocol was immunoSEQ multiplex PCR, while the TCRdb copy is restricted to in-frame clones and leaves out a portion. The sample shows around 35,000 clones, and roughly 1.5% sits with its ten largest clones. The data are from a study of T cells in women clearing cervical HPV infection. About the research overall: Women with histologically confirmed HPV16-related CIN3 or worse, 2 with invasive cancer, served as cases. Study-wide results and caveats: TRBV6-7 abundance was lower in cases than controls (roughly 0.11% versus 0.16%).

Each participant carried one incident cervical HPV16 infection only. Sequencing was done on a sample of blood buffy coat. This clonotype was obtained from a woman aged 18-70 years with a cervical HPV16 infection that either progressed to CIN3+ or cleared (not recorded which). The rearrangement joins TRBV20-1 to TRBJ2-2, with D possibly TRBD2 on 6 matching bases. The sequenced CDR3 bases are TGCAGTGCTAGTGTCGGGGGGAACACCGGGGAG. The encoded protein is CSASVGGNTGE. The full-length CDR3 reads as CSASVGGNTGELFF.